The entry that follows covers one T cell receptor (beta chain) sequence. The method was immunoSEQ multiplex PCR; TCRdb's version includes in-frame clones alone and lacks a portion of them. The table shows tens of thousands of clones, with almost 95% occurring only once. The data were obtained in a study of T cell changes during pregnancy in multiple sclerosis. Between the trimmed V and J ends, which lost 1 base and 6 bases, there was a span of 6 bases. This CDR3 contains 11 residues. Germline V gene lookup returns CDR1 SQVTM and CDR2 ANQGSEA. This chain links TRBV29-1 with TRBJ1-1; D gene ambiguous. Sequencing used peripheral blood, obtained in the third trimester of pregnancy. The sequence came from a female donor in good health, enrolled as a control in a pregnancy study. The chain's CDR3 is CSVEAGAEAFF. CDR3 nucleotides: TGCAGCGTTGAAGCGGGTGCTGAAGCTTTCTTT.